Each of the 22 T cell receptor beta chains below was sequenced from the same sample in a study of shared clonotypes between healthy human individuals. This table comes from immunoSEQ multiplex PCR, and its TCRdb copy is limited to in-frame clones, with some not included. This sample has 2 million to 2.5 million clones, with about 90% found just once. Sequencing was done on a sample of naive CD4+ T cells from PBMCs. Subset specified: CD45RA+ positively selected. These receptor sequences come from a man aged 18 to 30 in good health. Some clones in this sample may be carry-over from other donors' samples.

The V call is TRBV6-1, the J call TRBJ1-1; D possibly corresponds to TRBD1 (5 bases). The V gene lost 2 bases and the J gene lost 5 bases, with 15 bases spanning the gap. Per germline, CDR1 MNHNS and CDR2 SASEGT. The CDR3 length is 15 residues. The CDR3 loop is CASSEPRLGGTEAFF. The CDR3 DNA sequence: TGTGCCAGCAGTGAACCACGCCTGGGGGGGACTGAAGCTTTCTTT.

CDR3 protein: CASSFVTRELFF. CDR3 bases: TGTGCCAGCAGCTTTGTTACGCGGGAGCTGTTTTTT. The rearrangement uses TRBV7-9 and TRBJ2-2; D is ambiguous. CDR1 is SEHNR and CDR2 is FQNEAQ in the germline V gene (reference sequence). This CDR3 comprises 12 residues. V was cut by 3 bases and J by 9 bases, with 8 bases left in between.

V and J are TRBV7-3 and TRBJ2-7; TRBD2 agrees at 13 bases. The CDR3 totals 16 residues. V shed 5 bases and J 5 bases; nucleotides not matched to a gene: 9. Germline V CDR1 and CDR2: SGHTA, FQGTGA. The CDR3 nucleotides read TGTGCCAGCAGCCCGGGACTAGCGGGAATTAGCGACGAGCAGTACTTC. Translation gives CASSPGLAGISDEQYF.

The V call is TRBV9, the J call TRBJ1-5, with a possible D match to TRBD1 (5 bases). Per the germline V gene, CDR1 is SGDLS and CDR2 is YYNGEE. Trimming shortened V by 9 bases and J by 4 bases, and 17 bases separated the two germline ends. The CDR3 consists of 14 residues. As DNA, the CDR3 is TGTGCCACCCGGGCGGGGCCGGAAAATCAGCCCCAGCATTTT. It specifies CATRAGPENQPQHF.

The V call is TRBV5-1, the J call TRBJ2-7; D may be TRBD1 (5 bases). Trimming took 0 bases from V and 1 from J, leaving 8 bases between them. CDR3 length equals 14 residues. Per the germline V gene, CDR1 is SGHRS and CDR2 is YFSETQ. DNA for the CDR3: TGCGCCAGCAGCTTGGAGACAGCTTCCTACGAGCAGTACTTC. Translating it yields CASSLETASYEQYF.

J is TRBJ2-2 and V is TRBV5-1, with D perhaps matching TRBD1 (8 bases). This CDR3 has 16 residues. Germline V gene lookup returns CDR1 SGHRS and CDR2 YFSETQ. V lost 3 bases and J 8 bases, leaving 20 bases between the germline ends. The CDR3 sequence: CASSSRGDRLIGELFF. In nucleotides, the CDR3 is TGCGCCAGCAGCTCCCGGGGGGACAGGCTGATTGGGGAGCTGTTTTTT.

The chain has TRBV28 and TRBJ2-7, with 9 bases identical to TRBD2. Trimming removed 6 bases from V and 5 bases from J; junction bases left unmatched: 8. Germline V gives CDR1 MDHEN, CDR2 SYDVKM. The CDR3 contains 14 residues. The CDR3 here is CASSPPGLAHEQYF. The CDR3 bases are TGTGCCAGCAGCCCCCCGGGACTAGCCCACGAGCAGTACTTC.

The chain uses TRBV9 and TRBJ2-7, with D unresolved. The V end was cut by 3 bases, the J end by 2 bases, with 12 bases between. Per germline, CDR1 SGDLS and CDR2 YYNGEE. The CDR3 is made up of 14 amino acids. CDR3 in DNA: TGTGCCAGCAGCGAGGGCGCGGCTACCTACGAGCAGTACTTC. This gives the protein CASSEGAATYEQYF.

The chain couples TRBV10-3 to TRBJ2-7; no reliable D call. The CDR3 loop spans 14 amino acids. Germline assignment: CDR1 ENHRY and CDR2 SYGVKD. V lost 10 bases to trimming and J lost 2 bases, with 18 bases between them. In nucleotides, the CDR3 is TGTGCCACCGGGCAAGGCCTCGCCCCCTACGAGCAGTACTTC. This gives the protein CATGQGLAPYEQYF.

The genes are TRBV7-6 and TRBJ1-5; TRBD1 aligns across 7 bases. The V gene end was trimmed by 4 bases and the J gene end by 8 bases; junction bases not matched to a gene: 5. CDR3 length equals 13 residues. Germline lookup yields CDR1 SGHVS and CDR2 FNYEAQ. This CDR3 reads CASSSTGLEPQHF. CDR3 DNA: TGTGCCAGCAGCTCGACAGGGTTGGAGCCCCAGCATTTT.

The CDR3 nucleotides read TGTGCCAGCAGCACCAGAGCGGGCCTGAACACTGAAGCTTTCTTT. Residues: CASSTRAGLNTEAFF. The gene calls are TRBV27 and TRBJ1-1; D remains ambiguous. Germline CDR1 and CDR2: MNHEY and SMNVEV (reference sequence). Deletions cut 6 bases from V and 0 bases from J, with 14 bases between. The CDR3 is made up of 15 amino acids.

CDR3 sequence reads: CASSSLAAKAYNEQFF. The CDR3 coding sequence is TGTGCCAGCAGTTCCCTAGCGGCAAAGGCCTACAATGAGCAGTTCTTC. This chain connects TRBV28 to TRBJ2-1, with TRBD2 matching over 7 bases. Trimming cost V 4 bases and J 2 bases; bases outside gene matches: 8. The CDR3 consists of 16 residues. CDR1 is MDHEN, CDR2 SYDVKM, per germline.

This clone is a singleton in its sample. The V and J genes are TRBV6-5 and TRBJ2-7; D might be TRBD1 (5 bases). V lost 6 bases and J lost 4, with 16 bases in between. The CDR3 is 14 amino acids. Germline lookup yields CDR1 MNHEY and CDR2 SVGAGI. The CDR3 region has the DNA TGTGCCAGCAGCCCTTCGACAGCAACTTACGAGCAGTACTTC. It codes for CASSPSTATYEQYF.

The rearrangement links TRBV6-1 to TRBJ1-1, with a weak D call TRBD1 (6 bases). The CDR3 consists of 15 residues. The V gene lost 3 bases and the J gene lost 1 base, with 12 bases spanning the gap. Germline values: CDR1 MNHNS, CDR2 SASEGT. The CDR3: CASSDSGQPNTEAFF. In DNA form, the CDR3 reads TGTGCCAGCAGTGACTCTGGACAGCCGAACACTGAAGCTTTCTTT.

The chain links TRBV29-1 to TRBJ1-1; D is uncertain. Trimming took off 4 bases at V and 1 base at J, with 16 bases between the two ends. There are 15 residues in the CDR3. Per the germline V gene, CDR1 is SQVTM and CDR2 is ANQGSEA. CDR3 bases: TGCAGCGTTGCCCCTTTGTCCTGGGGGAACACTGAAGCTTTCTTT. Its protein is CSVAPLSWGNTEAFF.

The V call is TRBV5-8, the J call TRBJ2-2; D perhaps matches TRBD2 (5 bases). CDR1 is SGHTS, CDR2 YDEGEE, per germline. This CDR3 has 15 residues. V was pared by 0 bases and J by 7 bases, with 13 bases between. CDR3: CASSLARTHYGELFF. The DNA for the CDR3 is TGTGCCAGCAGCTTGGCAAGGACTCATTACGGGGAGCTGTTTTTT.

This rearrangement joins TRBV5-1 to TRBJ1-2, with D maybe TRBD1 (5 bases). This CDR3 has 14 residues. Germline assignment: CDR1 SGHRS and CDR2 YFSETQ. V was trimmed by 0 bases and J by 8 bases, leaving 14 bases between them. In DNA, the CDR3 is TGCGCCAGCAGCTTGGGAGCAGGGATGGGCGGCTACACCTTC. Its translation: CASSLGAGMGGYTF.

CDR3 sequence: CASSPLMRQATYEQYF. DNA for the CDR3: TGTGCCAGCAGCCCCCTAATGAGACAGGCAACCTACGAGCAGTACTTC. The chain joins TRBV27 to TRBJ2-7; D is perhaps TRBD1 (6 bases). CDR3 length equals 16 residues. Germline V lookup: CDR1 MNHEY, CDR2 SMNVEV (reference sequence). Trimming took 6 bases from V and 2 from J, leaving 20 bases between them.

The CDR3 coding sequence is TGTGCCATCACCCCCGAAGGGCATCAGGCCTACAATGAGCAGTTCTTC. This encodes CAITPEGHQAYNEQFF. The V call is TRBV10-3, the J call TRBJ2-1; D remains ambiguous. Germline V gene lookup returns CDR1 ENHRY and CDR2 SYGVKD. V lost 7 bases and J 2 bases, leaving 18 bases between the germline ends. The CDR3 totals 16 residues.

The chain has TRBV25-1 and TRBJ2-7; D is unclear. Trimming left V 7 bases short and J 0 bases short, with 10 bases between. CDR1 is MGHDK and CDR2 is SYGVNS in the germline V gene. The CDR3 covers 13 residues. The CDR3 is CASTPGLSYEQYF. The CDR3 nucleotides read TGTGCCAGCACTCCTGGTCTCTCCTACGAGCAGTACTTC.

The genes are TRBV5-4 and TRBJ1-4; D possibly corresponds to TRBD1 (5 bases). The CDR3 extends over 14 amino acids. Germline assignment: CDR1 SGHNT and CDR2 YYREEE (reference sequence). Trimming removed 5 bases at V and 7 bases at J, with 15 bases between. DNA for the CDR3: TGTGCCAGCAGTCCCGGGACTTGGGGTGAAAAACTGTTTTTT. The encoded protein is CASSPGTWGEKLFF.

V usage is TRBV10-3 and J usage is TRBJ2-7, with D perhaps matching TRBD2 (7 bases). Germline V lookup: CDR1 ENHRY, CDR2 SYGVKD. Trimming left V 4 bases short and J 4 bases short, with 14 bases between. The CDR3 is made up of 14 amino acids. As DNA, the CDR3 is TGTGCCATCAGTGTTCAGGGAGGGACATACGAGCAGTACTTC. Its protein is CAISVQGGTYEQYF.